This T cell receptor (beta chain) was retrieved from a study of cytomegalovirus exposure and HLA in healthy donors. Broader study findings: Most subjects had HLA-A and HLA-B alleles reportedly predicted accurately by TCR beta sequences. Reportedly, diagnosis of cytomegalovirus status by the classifier showed high specificity and sensitivity.

V lost 3 bases, J lost 6 bases, and 9 bases lay in between. This CDR3 contains 14 residues. Germline lookup yields CDR1 SEHNR and CDR2 FQNEAQ (reference sequence). This clone was observed a few times. The antigen is not known. Both 60 Vbeta primers and 13 Jbeta primers went into the PCR. Using immunoSEQ multiplex PCR, the repertoire was profiled, and TCRdb retains in-frame clones only, with some absent. The data show tens of thousands of clones, with just under 70% seen just once and roughly 16% held by the top ten. The receptor was isolated from a woman aged 50 to 60 in good health and CMV-seropositive. Specimen: PBMCs. The chain joins TRBV7-9 to TRBJ1-6; D is perhaps TRBD1 (5 bases). CDR3 amino acids: CASSFQGSNSPLHF. The CDR3 nucleotides read TGTGCCAGCAGCTTTCAGGGTAGTAATTCACCCCTCCACTTT.